A selection of T cell receptor beta chains follows, all from one sample in a study of post-analysis software for immune sequencing data. Using its own MiXCR run on the PCR reads, TCRdb lists one record per CDR3 protein. Among some 700,000 distinct CDR3 sequences, approximately 59% were seen once, and the ten largest hold around 10%. Material: blood. The receptors come from a girl aged 2-15 years with multiple sclerosis. Both conserved end residues are part of each CDR3. Fields, in order: CDR3 DNA, CDR3 protein, V gene, D gene, CDR3 length, clone size, J gene. D genes are given only for firm matches. The size field is filled for only some rows; it gives once, few, many or a size class.

CDR3 DNA: TGCAGTGCTGGGACAGGGGGCCTCTATGGCTACACCTTC; CDR3 protein: CSAGTGGLYGYTF; V gene: TRBV20-1; D gene: TRBD1; CDR3 length: 13; clone size: NA; J gene: TRBJ1-2
CDR3 DNA: TGTGCCATCAGTATACGGACTAGCGGGACTTGGTCCTACAATGAGCAGTTCTTC; CDR3 protein: CAISIRTSGTWSYNEQFF; V gene: TRBV10-3; D gene: TRBD2; CDR3 length: 18; clone size: NA; J gene: TRBJ2-1
CDR3 DNA: TGCGCCAGCAGCCAACTTACTAGCGAGCAGTTCTTC; CDR3 protein: CASSQLTSEQFF; V gene: TRBV4-1; D gene: NA; CDR3 length: 12; clone size: NA; J gene: TRBJ2-1
CDR3 DNA: TGCAGTGCTACGCACATAGCGGGGGGGCAGTGGGATACGCAGTATTTT; CDR3 protein: CSATHIAGGQWDTQYF; V gene: TRBV20-1; D gene: TRBD2; CDR3 length: 16; clone size: few; J gene: TRBJ2-3
CDR3 DNA: TGCAGTGCCATTTCAGACAGGGAGGGTGGCTACACCTTC; CDR3 protein: CSAISDREGGYTF; V gene: TRBV20-1; D gene: TRBD1; CDR3 length: 13; clone size: NA; J gene: TRBJ1-2
CDR3 DNA: TGCAGTGCTACTTGGGGGCGGGAGGACTACGAGCAGTACTTC; CDR3 protein: CSATWGREDYEQYF; V gene: TRBV20-1; D gene: TRBD2; CDR3 length: 14; clone size: few; J gene: TRBJ2-7
CDR3 DNA: TGTGCCACCAGCAGAGAAGGGGTCGGGGCGCCCTACGAGCAGTACTTC; CDR3 protein: CATSREGVGAPYEQYF; V gene: TRBV15; D gene: NA; CDR3 length: 16; clone size: NA; J gene: TRBJ2-7
CDR3 DNA: TGCAGTGCTAGAGACACCAGGGGGCAACAGACCCAGTACTTC; CDR3 protein: CSARDTRGQQTQYF; V gene: TRBV20-1; D gene: TRBD1; CDR3 length: 14; clone size: NA; J gene: TRBJ2-5
CDR3 DNA: TGTGCCAGCAGTTACACAGGGGGGCAAAACATTCAGTACTTC; CDR3 protein: CASSYTGGQNIQYF; V gene: TRBV6-6; D gene: TRBD1; CDR3 length: 14; clone size: few; J gene: TRBJ2-4
CDR3 DNA: TGTGCCAGCAGCTCAGGGACTAGCGGGAATGTTGCGGAGACCCAGTACTTC; CDR3 protein: CASSSGTSGNVAETQYF; V gene: TRBV11-2; D gene: TRBD2; CDR3 length: 17; clone size: NA; J gene: TRBJ2-5
CDR3 DNA: TGTGCCAGCAGCTTGGGACAGCCGACTTATGGCTACACCTTC; CDR3 protein: CASSLGQPTYGYTF; V gene: TRBV9; D gene: TRBD1; CDR3 length: 14; clone size: NA; J gene: TRBJ1-2
CDR3 DNA: TGTGCCAGCAGTTTCCCAGCGGGGGGACACACAGATACGCAGTATTTT; CDR3 protein: CASSFPAGGHTDTQYF; V gene: TRBV12-3/TRBV12-4; D gene: TRBD2; CDR3 length: 16; clone size: NA; J gene: TRBJ2-3
CDR3 DNA: TGTGCCACACAGCGGGGGAACACAGATACGCAGTATTTT; CDR3 protein: CATQRGNTDTQYF; V gene: TRBV6-5; D gene: TRBD2; CDR3 length: 13; clone size: NA; J gene: TRBJ2-3
CDR3 DNA: TGTGCCAGCAGCTTGCCGGGGACAGAGGTGCAGTTCTTC; CDR3 protein: CASSLPGTEVQFF; V gene: TRBV5-6; D gene: TRBD1; CDR3 length: 13; clone size: NA; J gene: TRBJ2-1
CDR3 DNA: TGTGCCATCAGTGAGGGCAGAGCTGAAGCTTTCTTT; CDR3 protein: CAISEGRAEAFF; V gene: TRBV10-3; D gene: NA; CDR3 length: 12; clone size: NA; J gene: TRBJ1-1
CDR3 DNA: TGTGCCAGCCAACGTGGGGATGAGCAGTTCTTC; CDR3 protein: CASQRGDEQFF; V gene: TRBV6-2/TRBV6-3; D gene: NA; CDR3 length: 11; clone size: NA; J gene: TRBJ2-1
CDR3 DNA: TGTGCCAGCAGCTATGGGGACAGCGGGACCCAGTACTTC; CDR3 protein: CASSYGDSGTQYF; V gene: TRBV7-3; D gene: TRBD1; CDR3 length: 13; clone size: NA; J gene: TRBJ2-5
CDR3 DNA: TGTGCCGCCAGCAGGGACAATACAGGGAGGGATGGCTACACCTTC; CDR3 protein: CAASRDNTGRDGYTF; V gene: TRBV15; D gene: NA; CDR3 length: 15; clone size: NA; J gene: TRBJ1-2
CDR3 DNA: TGTGCCAGCAGTTTCCATGGACCAACCGAAGAGACCCAGTACTTC; CDR3 protein: CASSFHGPTEETQYF; V gene: TRBV27; D gene: NA; CDR3 length: 15; clone size: NA; J gene: TRBJ2-5
CDR3 DNA: TGTGCCACCAGCTCGGGACAGCAAGAGACCCAGTACTTC; CDR3 protein: CATSSGQQETQYF; V gene: TRBV15; D gene: TRBD1; CDR3 length: 13; clone size: once; J gene: TRBJ2-5
CDR3 DNA: TGCAGCGTAAAGACAGGGGGGAGAGGGACCCCCTCGGAGAATGAGCAGTTCTTC; CDR3 protein: CSVKTGGRGTPSENEQFF; V gene: TRBV29-1; D gene: TRBD1; CDR3 length: 18; clone size: NA; J gene: TRBJ2-1
CDR3 DNA: TGCGCCAGCAGTTACGCTCCTAGCGGGGGGGCGGAGACCCAGTACTTC; CDR3 protein: CASSYAPSGGAETQYF; V gene: TRBV5-1; D gene: TRBD2; CDR3 length: 16; clone size: NA; J gene: TRBJ2-5
CDR3 DNA: TGTGCCAGCAGTCGACAGGGGGTCTTCAATGAGCAGTTCTTC; CDR3 protein: CASSRQGVFNEQFF; V gene: TRBV12-3/TRBV12-4; D gene: TRBD1; CDR3 length: 14; clone size: NA; J gene: TRBJ2-1
CDR3 DNA: TGTGCCAGCTCACCACAGTCCGACAGGAACTATGGCTACACCTTC; CDR3 protein: CASSPQSDRNYGYTF; V gene: TRBV18; D gene: NA; CDR3 length: 15; clone size: NA; J gene: TRBJ1-2
CDR3 DNA: TGTGCCAGCAGCTTAGGGGTGGGGGAGAAAGAGACCCAGTACTTC; CDR3 protein: CASSLGVGEKETQYF; V gene: TRBV7-2; D gene: NA; CDR3 length: 15; clone size: NA; J gene: TRBJ2-5
CDR3 DNA: TGCAGCGTTGAATTGGTGTCCGTCACAGAAATAGGCGAGCAGTACTTC; CDR3 protein: CSVELVSVTEIGEQYF; V gene: TRBV29-1; D gene: NA; CDR3 length: 16; clone size: few; J gene: TRBJ2-7
CDR3 DNA: TGCAGTGCTAGGGGCGGCAGGGTAGCTAACTATGGCTACACCTTC; CDR3 protein: CSARGGRVANYGYTF; V gene: TRBV20-1; D gene: NA; CDR3 length: 15; clone size: few; J gene: TRBJ1-2
CDR3 DNA: TGCGCCAGCAGCCCACGGACGCTAGATCAAGAGACCCAGTACTTC; CDR3 protein: CASSPRTLDQETQYF; V gene: TRBV5-1; D gene: NA; CDR3 length: 15; clone size: NA; J gene: TRBJ2-5
CDR3 DNA: TGTGCCAGCAGTCGCCAGCCGAACACCGGGGAGCTGTTTTTT; CDR3 protein: CASSRQPNTGELFF; V gene: TRBV6-5; D gene: NA; CDR3 length: 14; clone size: NA; J gene: TRBJ2-2
CDR3 DNA: TGCGCCAGCAGTGAGTGGAGGGAATGGGATACGCAGTATTTT; CDR3 protein: CASSEWREWDTQYF; V gene: TRBV10-2; D gene: NA; CDR3 length: 14; clone size: few; J gene: TRBJ2-3
CDR3 DNA: TGTGCCAGCAGCTTAATTCAGGGCAAACCTGGCTACACCTTC; CDR3 protein: CASSLIQGKPGYTF; V gene: TRBV7-9; D gene: NA; CDR3 length: 14; clone size: NA; J gene: TRBJ1-2
CDR3 DNA: TGTGCCAGCAGCTTAGGAGGGATCGGGAGCCAGCCCCAGCATTTT; CDR3 protein: CASSLGGIGSQPQHF; V gene: TRBV7-2; D gene: NA; CDR3 length: 15; clone size: few; J gene: TRBJ1-5
CDR3 DNA: TGCGCCAGCAGCCCGGGGGTTTATGATGGCTACACCTTC; CDR3 protein: CASSPGVYDGYTF; V gene: TRBV4-1; D gene: NA; CDR3 length: 13; clone size: NA; J gene: TRBJ1-2
CDR3 DNA: TGTGCCAGCAGTCCCGGGACTAGCGGAAACATTCAGTACTTC; CDR3 protein: CASSPGTSGNIQYF; V gene: TRBV27; D gene: TRBD2; CDR3 length: 14; clone size: NA; J gene: TRBJ2-4
CDR3 DNA: TGTGCCAGCAGCGGAACAGGGCGCTTTTACGAGCAGTACTTC; CDR3 protein: CASSGTGRFYEQYF; V gene: TRBV21-1; D gene: NA; CDR3 length: 14; clone size: NA; J gene: TRBJ2-7
CDR3 DNA: TGCAGTGCTGGAGATCATCGGGCTAGCGGTGCCTACGAGCAGAACTTT; CDR3 protein: CSAGDHRASGAYEQNF; V gene: TRBV20-1; D gene: TRBD2; CDR3 length: 16; clone size: NA; J gene: TRBJ2-7
CDR3 DNA: TGTGCCAGCAGGTCCGGGGCGGGATCGGAGCAGTTCTTC; CDR3 protein: CASRSGAGSEQFF; V gene: TRBV25-1; D gene: NA; CDR3 length: 13; clone size: NA; J gene: TRBJ2-1
CDR3 DNA: TGTGCCAGTAGTCCCCAACCGGGGCCCAGAACGCAGTATTTT; CDR3 protein: CASSPQPGPRTQYF; V gene: TRBV19; D gene: NA; CDR3 length: 14; clone size: NA; J gene: TRBJ2-3
CDR3 DNA: TGTGCCAGCAGCCACCGGGACAGGTTCAATGAGCAGTTCTTC; CDR3 protein: CASSHRDRFNEQFF; V gene: TRBV7-9; D gene: TRBD1; CDR3 length: 14; clone size: NA; J gene: TRBJ2-1
CDR3 DNA: TGTGCCACTCCCGGGCCCACATCCTACGAGCAGTACTTC; CDR3 protein: CATPGPTSYEQYF; V gene: TRBV14; D gene: NA; CDR3 length: 13; clone size: few; J gene: TRBJ2-7
CDR3 DNA: TGCGCCAGCAGCCGGAATTACAGGGATGGGGAAGCTTTCTTT; CDR3 protein: CASSRNYRDGEAFF; V gene: TRBV4-3; D gene: NA; CDR3 length: 14; clone size: NA; J gene: TRBJ1-1
CDR3 DNA: TGCGCCAGCAGCTTGGGTCCGCGTAATGAAAAACTGTTTTTT; CDR3 protein: CASSLGPRNEKLFF; V gene: TRBV5-1; D gene: NA; CDR3 length: 14; clone size: NA; J gene: TRBJ1-4
CDR3 DNA: TGCAGCGTTGAATTCCTTGACAGGGAAGCTTTCTTT; CDR3 protein: CSVEFLDREAFF; V gene: TRBV29-1; D gene: NA; CDR3 length: 12; clone size: NA; J gene: TRBJ1-1
CDR3 DNA: TGTGCTAGCAGCTTAGTTTCAGGGGCCAGCACAGATACGCAGTATTTT; CDR3 protein: CASSLVSGASTDTQYF; V gene: TRBV7-7; D gene: NA; CDR3 length: 16; clone size: few; J gene: TRBJ2-3
CDR3 DNA: TGTGCCAGCAGCTTGGAGGTTCTAGAGACCCAGTACTTC; CDR3 protein: CASSLEVLETQYF; V gene: TRBV5-5; D gene: NA; CDR3 length: 13; clone size: NA; J gene: TRBJ2-5
CDR3 DNA: TGTGCCAGCAGTCCCCTAGCGGGAGGGCGGGATACGCAGTATTTT; CDR3 protein: CASSPLAGGRDTQYF; V gene: TRBV6-1; D gene: TRBD2; CDR3 length: 15; clone size: few; J gene: TRBJ2-3
CDR3 DNA: TGCAGTGCTAGAGATGAGGGACTCGTTGGGGAGCAGTACTTC; CDR3 protein: CSARDEGLVGEQYF; V gene: TRBV20-1; D gene: NA; CDR3 length: 14; clone size: NA; J gene: TRBJ2-5
CDR3 DNA: TGCAGCGTGGAGGGATTGGACAGGGGCGTTAGTTTATCCCACAATGAGCAGTTCTTC; CDR3 protein: CSVEGLDRGVSLSHNEQFF; V gene: TRBV29-1; D gene: TRBD1; CDR3 length: 19; clone size: NA; J gene: TRBJ2-1